The 28 T cell receptor beta chains presented below share a single source sample, sequenced in a study of human T cells and chemical hapten exposure. A single record per CDR3 protein comes from TCRdb applying MiXCR to the RACE reads. The sample lists more than 250,000 distinct CDR3 sequences, roughly 7.7% occurring once. The sample's time point: pre-sensitization, week 0. Described treatment: therapeutic diphenylcyclopropenone sensitization with weekly scalp DPC. Sequences were derived from whole blood, sampled in connection with sensitization to the hapten diphenylcyclopropenone (DPC). The receptors were sampled from a man aged 18 to 30 with alopecia areata. Some clones in this sample may be carry-over from other donors' samples.

A few counts support this clonotype. The chain carries TRBV12-3 or TRBV12-4 and TRBJ1-1, with a tentative D call TRBD1 (5 bases). Trimming took off 3 bases at V and 5 bases at J, with 13 bases between the two ends. The CDR3 has 14 residues. CDR3: CASSLGLRGTEAFF. The CDR3 region has the DNA TGTGCCAGCAGTTTGGGATTACGGGGGACTGAAGCTTTCTTT.

This clonotype was found a few times. V usage is TRBV9 and J usage is TRBJ2-6; D remains ambiguous. Germline V lookup: CDR1 SGDLS, CDR2 YYNGEE. V lost 3 bases, J lost 4 bases, and 17 bases lay in between. This CDR3 is 17 amino acids long. The CDR3 bases are TGTGCCAGCAGCGCGGGCGGTAGGACGACGGGGGCCAACGTCCTGACTTTC. It encodes CASSAGGRTTGANVLTF. The variable domain in full, completed from reference TRBV9 and TRBJ2-6, reads DSGVTQTPKHLITATGQRVTLRCSPRSGDLSVYWYQQSLDQGLQFLIQYYNGEERAKGNILERFSAQQFPDLHSELNLSSLELGDSALYFCASSAGGRTTGANVLTFGAGSRLTVL.

This clonotype was recorded a few times. The J gene is TRBJ2-7, the V gene TRBV5-6; TRBD2 might be the D (6 bases). The CDR3 runs to 13 residues. Germline V lookup: CDR1 SGHDT, CDR2 YYEEEE. V shed 3 bases and J shed 10 bases, with 17 bases lying between them. CDR3 DNA: TGTGCCAGCAGCTGGGGACTCCATATCGTCCAGTACTTC. Protein product: CASSWGLHIVQYF.

The chain recombines TRBV7-9 with TRBJ2-1; no clear D. The CDR3 contains 13 residues. The germline V gene has CDR1 SEHNR and CDR2 FQNEAQ (reference sequence). V was trimmed by 5 bases and J by 8 bases, leaving 13 bases between them. CDR3 nucleotide sequence: TGTGCCAGCAGCCCGATTACGGTGGATGAGCAGTTCTTC. It translates to CASSPITVDEQFF.

This clonotype has at least ten counts. V usage is TRBV4-1 and J usage is TRBJ2-7; 9 bases are shared with TRBD1. Losses at the gene ends were 4 bases for V and 2 bases for J; bases not matched to a gene: 3. Germline V gene data show CDR1 as MGHRA and CDR2 as YSYEKL. This CDR3 is 14 amino acids long. CDR3 amino acids: CASSRGQGTYEQYF. Here the CDR3 DNA reads TGCGCCAGCAGCCGCGGACAGGGGACCTACGAGCAGTACTTC.

This chain connects TRBV5-1 to TRBJ1-2, with no clear D. The ends were cut back, 3 bases at V and 6 bases at J, with 9 bases in the middle. There are 12 residues in the CDR3. In germline, CDR1 is SGHRS, CDR2 YFSETQ. CDR3 sequence reads: CASSSSGHGYTF. DNA of the CDR3: TGCGCCAGCAGCTCGTCAGGCCATGGCTACACCTTC.

There are a few counts of this clonotype. The chain uses TRBV6-2 or TRBV6-3 and TRBJ2-6, with 9 nucleotides matching TRBD1. Germline CDR1 reads MNHEY; CDR2 reads SVGEGT. The CDR3 sequence is 17 residues long. The trim removed 6 bases at V and 4 bases at J, leaving 10 bases unmatched. The CDR3 spells CASRGQGGILGANVLTF. CDR3 in DNA: TGTGCCAGCAGGGGACAGGGTGGAATCCTCGGGGCCAACGTCCTGACTTTC.

This clonotype came up a few times. V gene TRBV20-1 combines with J gene TRBJ1-2; D is possibly TRBD1 (6 bases). The V gene's germline CDR1 is DFQATT and CDR2 SNEGSKA (reference sequence). The CDR3 covers 11 residues. Trimming left V 4 bases short and J 3 bases short, with 6 bases between. For the CDR3, the DNA is TGCAGTGCTAACAGGGACTATGGCTACACCTTC. Translation gives CSANRDYGYTF.

The V gene is TRBV5-1, the J gene TRBJ1-4, with unresolved D. V was trimmed by 1 base and J by 7 bases, leaving 11 bases between them. This CDR3 is built from 14 residues. CDR1 is SGHRS and CDR2 is YFSETQ in the germline V gene. CDR3 residues: CASSLLLSGEKLFF. The CDR3 bases are TGCGCCAGCAGCTTGCTCCTTAGCGGTGAAAAACTGTTTTTT. Full variable domain (rest looked up from reference TRBV5-1 and TRBJ1-4): KAGVTQTPRYLIKTRGQQVTLSCSPISGHRSVSWYQQTPGQGLQFLFEYFSETQRNKGNFPGRFSGRQFSNSRSEMNVSTLELGDSALYLCASSLLLSGEKLFFGSGTQLSVL.

A few counts support this clonotype. This rearrangement joins TRBV6-5 to TRBJ1-2, with D hard to call. V lost 5 bases and J lost 5, with 9 bases in between. This CDR3 contains 12 residues. CDR1 is MNHEY and CDR2 is SVGAGI in the germline V gene. This CDR3 reads CASSPRPYGYTF. In nucleotides, the CDR3 is TGTGCCAGCAGTCCCCGGCCTTATGGCTACACCTTC.

V gene TRBV9 combines with J gene TRBJ1-6; TRBD1 aligns across 8 bases. There are 17 residues in the CDR3. Germline assignment: CDR1 SGDLS and CDR2 YYNGEE. The trim removed 3 bases at V and 8 bases at J, leaving 13 bases unmatched. The CDR3 DNA reads as TGTGCCAGCAGCGCATCTGGGCGGACAGGGTTTTATTCACCCCTCCACTTT. Its protein is CASSASGRTGFYSPLHF.

V is TRBV7-3 and J is TRBJ1-1; 10 nucleotides agree with TRBD1. CDR1 and CDR2 (germline): SGHTA, FQGTGA. CDR3 length: 13 residues. The V segment lost 6 bases and the J segment 8 bases; nucleotides outside the gene matches: 6. The CDR3 sequence is CASRDRGRLEAFF. The DNA for the CDR3 is TGTGCCAGCAGAGACAGGGGGCGGCTAGAAGCTTTCTTT.

The rearrangement uses TRBV6-5 and TRBJ1-1; no clear D. V was shortened by 0 bases and J by 1 base, with 12 bases between the two germline ends. The CDR3 loop spans 16 amino acids. Germline CDR1 and CDR2: MNHEY and SVGAGI. The CDR3 DNA reads as TGTGCCAGCAGTTACTCGACGAACCTAGCGAACACTGAAGCTTTCTTT. Translation: CASSYSTNLANTEAFF.

This clonotype turned up a few times. V gene TRBV6-2 or TRBV6-3 combines with J gene TRBJ1-1; possible D gene TRBD1, 5 bases. Trimming left V 5 bases short and J 6 bases short, with 16 bases between. The CDR3 extends over 14 amino acids. Germline assignment: CDR1 MNHEY and CDR2 SVGEGT. DNA for the CDR3: TGTGCCAGCAGTAAGGACCTAAGGGACCCTGAAGCTTTCTTT. Its translation is CASSKDLRDPEAFF.

This clonotype showed up just a few times. The chain carries TRBV12-3 or TRBV12-4 and TRBJ2-2; D ambiguous. The CDR3 runs 17 residues. Trimming cost V 2 bases and J 3 bases, with 16 bases left between them. The CDR3 loop is CASSLSRSVKHTGELFF. CDR3 DNA: TGTGCCAGCAGTTTAAGTCGTTCCGTCAAACACACCGGGGAGCTGTTTTTT.

Written as DNA, the CDR3 is TGCGCCAGCAAACCGGACCCAGCGGGGGGGTTCTCATTTTCCTACGAGCAGTACGTC. Residues: CASKPDPAGGFSFSYEQYV. This sequence joins TRBV5-1 and TRBJ2-7; 10 bases map to TRBD2. Germline V gene data show CDR1 as SGHRS and CDR2 as YFSETQ. CDR3 length: 19 residues. V gave up 6 bases and J gave up 1 base; unmatched junction bases: 19.

The CDR3 loop is CASSPLFEQYF. CDR3 in DNA: TGTGCCAGCAGCCCCCTTTTCGAGCAGTACTTC. This chain connects TRBV28 to TRBJ2-7, with no clear D. Trimming pared 6 bases from V and 6 bases from J, leaving 9 bases between. Germline loops: CDR1 MDHEN, CDR2 SYDVKM. There are 11 residues in the CDR3.

This clonotype has ten or more counts. This chain uses TRBV6-5 with TRBJ2-1; D is perhaps TRBD1 or TRBD2 (5 bases each). The CDR3 covers 13 residues. CDR1 is MNHEY and CDR2 is SVGAGI in the germline V gene. Trimming shortened V by 2 bases and J by 7 bases, and 9 bases separated the two germline ends. CDR3 loop: CASSYGGRNEQFF. In DNA, the CDR3 is TGTGCCAGCAGTTACGGGGGTCGGAATGAGCAGTTCTTC.

This clonotype has a count of ten or more. The chain has TRBV28 and TRBJ1-3; a weak D match, TRBD1 (5 bases). V lost 5 bases and J lost 8, with 10 bases in between. The CDR3 spans 12 residues. Germline values: CDR1 MDHEN, CDR2 SYDVKM. The CDR3 here is CASSEGRDTIYF. Here the CDR3 DNA reads TGTGCCAGCAGTGAGGGGCGTGACACCATATATTTT.

This clonotype was observed a few times. The genes are TRBV11-1 and TRBJ2-1; D unclear. Germline values: CDR1 SGHAT, CDR2 FQDESV (reference sequence). Trimming took 3 bases from V and 2 from J, leaving 11 bases between them. The CDR3 is made up of 15 amino acids. The CDR3 DNA reads as TGTGCCAGCAGCTTTATCCAGATGACCTACAATGAGCAGTTCTTC. Amino acid sequence: CASSFIQMTYNEQFF. Full variable domain (rest looked up from reference TRBV11-1 and TRBJ2-1): EAEVAQSPRYKITEKSQAVAFWCDPISGHATLYWYRQILGQGPELLVQFQDESVVDDSQLPKDRFSAERLKGVDSTLKIQPAELGDSAMYLCASSFIQMTYNEQFFGPGTRLTVL.

This clonotype was seen repeatedly, ten times or more. The gene calls are TRBV20-1 and TRBJ1-1; 9 bases map to TRBD1. Germline CDR1 and CDR2: DFQATT and SNEGSKA (reference sequence). This CDR3 spans 16 amino acids. V shed 3 bases, J shed 0 bases, and the junction held 8 bases outside the gene matches. DNA of the CDR3: TGCAGTGCTAGGAAGACAGGGGGTACCATGAACACTGAAGCTTTCTTT. This translates into CSARKTGGTMNTEAFF.

The chain has TRBV12-3 or TRBV12-4 and TRBJ2-7; perhaps TRBD1 as D (5 bases). The CDR3 is 13 amino acids. V was clipped by 1 base and J by 6 bases, with 10 bases between them. CDR3 region: CASSLGAGLEQYV. CDR3 coding DNA: TGTGCCAGCAGTTTAGGGGCAGGGCTCGAGCAGTACGTC.

This clonotype occurred a few times. The V call is TRBV18, the J call TRBJ1-1, with no clear D. The CDR3 is made up of 11 amino acids. V shed 1 base and J shed 5 bases, with 2 bases lying between them. Germline CDR1 and CDR2: KGHSH and LQKENI. The CDR3 protein is CASSPLTEAFF. The CDR3 nucleotides are TGTGCCAGCTCACCACTAACTGAAGCTTTCTTT.

The chain has TRBV7-7 and TRBJ2-2, with a weak D call TRBD2 (6 bases). The length of the CDR3 is 16 residues. Germline V CDR1 and CDR2: SSHAT, FNYEAQ (reference sequence). Trimming cost V 5 bases and J 0 bases, with 13 bases left between them. CDR3 region: CASSRSAGTNTGELFF. CDR3 nucleotides: TGTGCCAGCAGCCGCTCGGCGGGGACGAACACCGGGGAGCTGTTTTTT. Full variable domain (missing parts from reference TRBV7-7 and TRBJ2-2): GAGVSQSPRYKVTKRGQDVTLRCDPISSHATLYWYQQALGQGPEFLTYFNYEAQPDKSGLPSDRFSAERPEGSISTLTIQRTEQRDSAMYRCASSRSAGTNTGELFFGEGSRLTVL.

This clonotype has more than one count but fewer than ten. The chain carries TRBV5-1 and TRBJ2-3, with 9 positions matching TRBD2. The ends lost 3 bases at V and 4 bases at J; junction bases unmatched: 6. The V gene's germline CDR1 is SGHRS and CDR2 YFSETQ. CDR3 length equals 15 residues. The CDR3 region is CASSSSGEGADTQYF. CDR3 nucleotide sequence: TGCGCCAGCAGCTCTAGCGGGGAGGGGGCAGATACGCAGTATTTT.

This sequence joins TRBV5-4 and TRBJ1-4, with 7 positions matching TRBD1. Germline trimming cut 6 bases from V and 7 bases from J; bases unmatched to any gene: 3. Germline lookup yields CDR1 SGHNT and CDR2 YYREEE (reference sequence). The CDR3 is 12 residues long. The CDR3 coding sequence is TGTGCCAGCAAGGGGGCGGGTGAAAAACTGTTTTTT. This translates into CASKGAGEKLFF.

In this sample, this clonotype turned up many times. The chain recombines TRBV12-3 or TRBV12-4 with TRBJ2-4; D is perhaps TRBD1 (8 bases). This CDR3 has 16 amino acids. V was trimmed by 5 bases and J by 8 bases, leaving 22 bases between them. The CDR3 is CASSHRGGINDDIQYF. CDR3 nucleotide sequence: TGTGCCAGCAGTCACAGGGGGGGGATTAATGATGACATTCAGTACTTC.

The J gene is TRBJ2-1, the V gene TRBV7-8; 12 bases map to TRBD2. Germline CDR1 is SGHVS and CDR2 is FQNEAQ. This CDR3 has 17 residues. Unmatched junction bases numbered 3, after V lost 3 bases and J lost 0 bases. CDR3 amino acids: CASSLTSGGSSYNEQFF. Here the CDR3 DNA reads TGTGCCAGCAGCTTGACTAGCGGGGGTAGCTCCTACAATGAGCAGTTCTTC.